This T cell receptor beta chain is from a study of PD-1 blockade in classical Hodgkin lymphoma. Generated by immunoSEQ multiplex PCR, the TCRdb table keeps only in-frame clones and is missing some. The sample has approximately 30,000 clones, around four fifths seen once. Relapse was seen in all patients after autologous stem cell transplantation, and brentuximab vedotin exposure was variable. General study findings and limits: Exclusion applied to patients who initiated nivolumab less than 1 year following ASCT. A significant rise in TCR diversity by C4D1 was seen for CD4+ but not CD8+ cells. As was reported, newly diagnosed patients showed lower baseline TCR diversity than healthy donors did. Prior therapy or disease activity may underlie the repertoire differences, whose causes remain undefined.

On this clone itself: Its antigen is unknown.

The CDR3 runs to 14 residues. Trimming removed 2 bases from V and 5 bases from J; junction bases left unmatched: 4. Germline CDR1 is KGHSH and CDR2 is LQKENI. The sequences come from peripheral blood mononuclear cells (PBMCs), collected before the second cycle of nivolumab. The V gene is TRBV18, the J gene TRBJ2-5; 8 bases are a match to TRBD2. This clonotype originated in a human donor with classical Hodgkin lymphoma. The CDR3 nucleotides read TGTGCCAGCTCACCATCCGGGGGGGCGGAGACCCAGTACTTC. Translation: CASSPSGGAETQYF.